This entry concerns a single T cell receptor beta chain. Its matching antigen is unknown. The PCR contained 60 Vbeta and 13 Jbeta primers. TCRdb's copy holds only in-frame clones and misses some; the assay was immunoSEQ multiplex PCR. This sample has under 250,000 clones; about 80% occur once, and the top ten carry 2.5% to 3.5%. The sample originates from a study of cytomegalovirus exposure and HLA in healthy donors. Study in general: Previous work identified roughly 120 million unique TCR beta sequences from around 180 million T cells.

Study-level points and caveats: In a later analysis, V- and J-gene trimming of beta chains associated with a DCLRE1C missense variant, replicated independently. A reported reduction in N-insertions relative to the roughly 640-donor mean was seen in an Asian-associated ancestry cluster in a later analysis. CMV antigen specificity was confirmed in vitro for a few CMV-associated chains.

Trimming took 5 bases from V and 5 from J, leaving 10 bases between them. The CDR3 extends over 12 amino acids. The germline V gene has CDR1 SGHTA and CDR2 FQGNSA. The receptor's source is a woman younger than 45 in good health and CMV-seronegative. The specimen was PBMCs. The V gene is TRBV7-2, the J gene TRBJ2-7; the D gene is possibly TRBD2 (6 bases). CDR3 sequence: CASSGLRDEQYF. CDR3 nucleotide sequence: TGTGCCAGCAGCGGACTACGGGACGAGCAGTACTTC.